The present T cell receptor beta chain was sequenced within a study of T cells in Graves' hyperthyroidism and ophthalmopathy. A few counts support this clonotype. The CDR3 extends over 13 amino acids. Germline loops: CDR1 MNHNS, CDR2 SASEGT. V lost 7 bases and J lost 5, with 15 bases in between. The CDR3 regions of TCR beta were amplified from RNA transcripts. HTBI primers were employed in a first-round RT-PCR of the TCR CDR3. MiXCR, applied by TCRdb to the multiplex PCR reads, yields one record per CDR3 protein. The sample consists of fewer than 650,000 distinct CDR3 sequences, roughly 14% of them appearing once.

This rearrangement joins TRBV6-1 to TRBJ2-7; TRBD2 is a possible D gene (6 bases). The TCR comes from a woman aged 30 to 39 with Graves' hyperthyroidism that later progressed to Graves' ophthalmopathy. Material for sequencing was blood. The CDR3, as DNA: TGTGCCAGCACGGGACTCCTGTTGAACGAGCAGTACTTC. Translation: CASTGLLLNEQYF.